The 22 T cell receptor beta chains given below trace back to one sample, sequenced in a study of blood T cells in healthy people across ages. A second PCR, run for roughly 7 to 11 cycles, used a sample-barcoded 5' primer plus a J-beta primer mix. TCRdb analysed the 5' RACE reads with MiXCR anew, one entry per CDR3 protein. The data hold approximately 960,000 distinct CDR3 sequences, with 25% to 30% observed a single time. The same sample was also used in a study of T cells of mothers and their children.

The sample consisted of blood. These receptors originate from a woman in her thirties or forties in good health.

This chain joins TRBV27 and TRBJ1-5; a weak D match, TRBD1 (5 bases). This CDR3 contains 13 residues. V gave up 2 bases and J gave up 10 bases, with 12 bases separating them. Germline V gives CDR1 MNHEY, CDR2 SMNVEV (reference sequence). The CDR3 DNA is TGTGCCAGCAGTTTAGGGACCCGGGGTCCCCAGCATTTT. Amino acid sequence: CASSLGTRGPQHF.

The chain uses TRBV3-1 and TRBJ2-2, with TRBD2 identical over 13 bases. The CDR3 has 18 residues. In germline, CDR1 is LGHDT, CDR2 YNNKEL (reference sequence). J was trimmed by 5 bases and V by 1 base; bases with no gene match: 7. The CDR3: CASSQVVTSGGTTGELFF. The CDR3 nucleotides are TGTGCCAGCAGCCAAGTGGTGACTAGCGGGGGGACGACCGGGGAGCTGTTTTTT.

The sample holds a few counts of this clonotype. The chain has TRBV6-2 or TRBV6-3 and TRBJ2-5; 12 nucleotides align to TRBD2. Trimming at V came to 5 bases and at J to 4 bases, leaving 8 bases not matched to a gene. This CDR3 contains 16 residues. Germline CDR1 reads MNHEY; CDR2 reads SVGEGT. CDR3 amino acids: CASSDPSGGAGETQYF. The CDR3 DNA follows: TGTGCCAGCAGTGACCCTAGCGGGGGGGCAGGAGAGACCCAGTACTTC.

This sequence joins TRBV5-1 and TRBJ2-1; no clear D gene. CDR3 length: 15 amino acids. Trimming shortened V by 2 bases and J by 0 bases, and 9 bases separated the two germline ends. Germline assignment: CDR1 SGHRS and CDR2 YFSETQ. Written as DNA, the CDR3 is TGCGCCAGCAGCTTAAAGGGTGACTCCTACAATGAGCAGTTCTTC. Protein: CASSLKGDSYNEQFF.

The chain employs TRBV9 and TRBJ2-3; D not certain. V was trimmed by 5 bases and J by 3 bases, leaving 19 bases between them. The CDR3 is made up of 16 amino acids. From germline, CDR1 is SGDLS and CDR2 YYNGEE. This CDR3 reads CASSATPFVGTDTQYF. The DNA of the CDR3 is TGTGCCAGCAGTGCCACTCCCTTCGTAGGTACAGATACGCAGTATTTT.

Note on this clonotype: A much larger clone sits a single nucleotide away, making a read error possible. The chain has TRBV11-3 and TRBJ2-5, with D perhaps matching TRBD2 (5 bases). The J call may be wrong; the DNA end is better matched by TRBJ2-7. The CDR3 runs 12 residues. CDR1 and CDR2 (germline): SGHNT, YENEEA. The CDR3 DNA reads TGTGCCAGCAGCTCGGAGGACGACGAGCAGTACTTC. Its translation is CASSSEDDEQYF.

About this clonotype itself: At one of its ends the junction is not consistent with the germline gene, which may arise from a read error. The CDR3 nucleotides read TGCAGCGCTAGAGATTTACCGGATTTCCACGGAGCGGTAAACATTCAGTACTTC. This encodes CSARDLPDFHGAVNIQYF. The rearrangement joins TRBV20-1 to TRBJ2-4, with a tentative D call TRBD2 (5 bases). The CDR3 is made up of 18 amino acids. Germline V CDR1 and CDR2: DFQATT, SNEGSKA (reference sequence).

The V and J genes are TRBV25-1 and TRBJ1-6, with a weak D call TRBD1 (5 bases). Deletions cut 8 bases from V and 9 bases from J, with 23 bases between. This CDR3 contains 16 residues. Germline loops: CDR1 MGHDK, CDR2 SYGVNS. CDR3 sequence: CASAQTGTSLRSPLHF. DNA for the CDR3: TGTGCCAGCGCCCAGACCGGGACCTCACTACGTTCACCCCTCCACTTT.

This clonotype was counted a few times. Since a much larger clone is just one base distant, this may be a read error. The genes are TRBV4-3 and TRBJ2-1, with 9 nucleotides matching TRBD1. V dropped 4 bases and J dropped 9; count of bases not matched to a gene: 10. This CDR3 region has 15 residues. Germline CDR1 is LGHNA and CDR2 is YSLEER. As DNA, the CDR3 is TGCGCCAGCAGCCGGGGGACAGGGATGTTGGGTGAGCAGTTCTTC. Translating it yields CASSRGTGMLGEQFF.

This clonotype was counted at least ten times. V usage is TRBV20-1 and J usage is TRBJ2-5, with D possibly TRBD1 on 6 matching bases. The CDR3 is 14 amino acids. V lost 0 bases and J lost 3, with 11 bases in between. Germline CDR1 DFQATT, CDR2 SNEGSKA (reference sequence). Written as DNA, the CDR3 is TGCAGTGCTAGAGACCGCAGGGGCAAAGAGACCCAGTACTTC. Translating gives CSARDRRGKETQYF.

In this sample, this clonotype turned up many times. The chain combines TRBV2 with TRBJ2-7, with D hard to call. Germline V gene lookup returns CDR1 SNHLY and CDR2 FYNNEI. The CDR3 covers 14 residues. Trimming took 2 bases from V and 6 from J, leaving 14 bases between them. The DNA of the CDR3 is TGTGCCAGCAGTGAACCCCCCAGTATCCGCGAGCAGTACTTC. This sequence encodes CASSEPPSIREQYF.

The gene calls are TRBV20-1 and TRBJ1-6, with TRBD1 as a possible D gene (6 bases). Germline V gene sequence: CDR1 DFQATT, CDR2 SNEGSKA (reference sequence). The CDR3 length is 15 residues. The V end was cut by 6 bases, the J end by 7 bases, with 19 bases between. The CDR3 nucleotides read TGCAGTGCCGACCCCGGAGGGACAATGAATTCACCCCTCCACTTT. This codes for CSADPGGTMNSPLHF.

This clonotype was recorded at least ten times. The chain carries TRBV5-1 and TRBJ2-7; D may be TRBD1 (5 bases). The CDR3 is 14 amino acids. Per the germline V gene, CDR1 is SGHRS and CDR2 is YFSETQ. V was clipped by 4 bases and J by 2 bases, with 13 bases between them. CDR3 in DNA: TGCGCCAGCAGCGCCATGACAGCCACCTACGAGCAGTACTTC. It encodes CASSAMTATYEQYF.

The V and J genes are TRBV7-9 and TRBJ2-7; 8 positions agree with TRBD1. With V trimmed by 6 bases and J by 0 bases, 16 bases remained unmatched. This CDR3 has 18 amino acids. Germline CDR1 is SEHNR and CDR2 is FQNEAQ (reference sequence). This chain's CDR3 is CASSSTIGTGESSYEQYF. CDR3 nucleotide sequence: TGTGCCAGCAGTTCCACAATTGGGACAGGCGAAAGCTCCTACGAGCAGTACTTC.

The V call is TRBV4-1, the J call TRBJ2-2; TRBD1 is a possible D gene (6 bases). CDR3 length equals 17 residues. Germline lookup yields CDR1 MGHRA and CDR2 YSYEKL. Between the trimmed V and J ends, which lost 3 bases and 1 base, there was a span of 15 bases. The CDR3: CASSQGPPGQNTGELFF. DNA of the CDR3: TGCGCCAGCAGCCAGGGGCCCCCGGGACAGAACACCGGGGAGCTGTTTTTT.

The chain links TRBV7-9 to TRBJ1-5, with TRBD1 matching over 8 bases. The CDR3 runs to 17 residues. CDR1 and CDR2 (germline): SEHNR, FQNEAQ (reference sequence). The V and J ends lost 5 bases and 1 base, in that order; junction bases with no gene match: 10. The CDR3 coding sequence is TGTGCCAGCAGCGCCACTTCAGGGGGCTTGAGCAATCAGCCCCAGCATTTT. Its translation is CASSATSGGLSNQPQHF. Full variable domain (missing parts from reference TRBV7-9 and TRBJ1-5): DTGVSQNPRHKITKRGQNVTFRCDPISEHNRLYWYRQTLGQGPEFLTYFQNEAQLEKSRLLSDRFSAERPKGSFSTLEIQRTEQGDSAMYLCASSATSGGLSNQPQHFGDGTRLSIL.

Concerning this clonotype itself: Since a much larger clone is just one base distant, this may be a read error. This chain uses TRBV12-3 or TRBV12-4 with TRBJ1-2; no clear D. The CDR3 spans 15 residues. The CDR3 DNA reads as TGTGCCAGCAGCGGGTTGGAGGCGGTGGGCTATGACTACACCTTC. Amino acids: CASSGLEAVGYDYTF.

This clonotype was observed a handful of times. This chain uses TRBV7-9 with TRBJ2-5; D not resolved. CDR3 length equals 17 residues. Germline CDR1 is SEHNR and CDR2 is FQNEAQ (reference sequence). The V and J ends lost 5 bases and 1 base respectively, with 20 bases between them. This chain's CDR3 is CASSPMGAKPIQETQYF. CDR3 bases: TGTGCCAGCAGCCCTATGGGTGCGAAACCCATCCAAGAGACCCAGTACTTC.

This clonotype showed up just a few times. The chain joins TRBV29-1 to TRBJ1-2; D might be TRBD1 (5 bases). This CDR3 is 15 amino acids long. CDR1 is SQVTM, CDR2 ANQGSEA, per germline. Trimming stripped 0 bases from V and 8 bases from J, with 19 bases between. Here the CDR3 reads CSVEDRTGGRRGYTF. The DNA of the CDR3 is TGCAGCGTTGAAGACCGGACCGGGGGAAGGAGGGGCTACACCTTC.

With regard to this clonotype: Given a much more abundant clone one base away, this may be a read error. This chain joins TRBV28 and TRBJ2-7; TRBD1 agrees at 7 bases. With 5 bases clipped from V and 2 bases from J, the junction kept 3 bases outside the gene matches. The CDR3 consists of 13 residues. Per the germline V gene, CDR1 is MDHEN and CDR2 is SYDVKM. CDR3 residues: CASSHQGAYEQYV. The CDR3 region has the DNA TGTGCCAGCAGTCATCAGGGGGCCTACGAGCAGTACGTC.

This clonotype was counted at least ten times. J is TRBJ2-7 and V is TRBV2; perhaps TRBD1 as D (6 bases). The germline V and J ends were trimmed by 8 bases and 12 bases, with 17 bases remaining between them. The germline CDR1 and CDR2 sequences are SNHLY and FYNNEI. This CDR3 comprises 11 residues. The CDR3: CASGNGRGLYF. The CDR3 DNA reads TGTGCCAGCGGGAATGGCAGGGGTTTGTACTTC.

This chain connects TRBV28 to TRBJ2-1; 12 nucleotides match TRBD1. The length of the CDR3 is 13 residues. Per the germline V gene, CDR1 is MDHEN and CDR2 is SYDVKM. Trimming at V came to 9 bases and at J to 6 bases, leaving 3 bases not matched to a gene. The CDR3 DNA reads TGTGCCAGTGGGACAGGGGGCTTCAATGAGCAGTTCTTC. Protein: CASGTGGFNEQFF. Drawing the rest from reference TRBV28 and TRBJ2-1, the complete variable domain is DVKVTQSSRYLVKRTGEKVFLECVQDMDHENMFWYRQDPGLGLRLIYFSYDVKMKEKGDIPEGYSVSREKKERFSLILESASTNQTSMYLCASGTGGFNEQFFGPGTRLTVL.